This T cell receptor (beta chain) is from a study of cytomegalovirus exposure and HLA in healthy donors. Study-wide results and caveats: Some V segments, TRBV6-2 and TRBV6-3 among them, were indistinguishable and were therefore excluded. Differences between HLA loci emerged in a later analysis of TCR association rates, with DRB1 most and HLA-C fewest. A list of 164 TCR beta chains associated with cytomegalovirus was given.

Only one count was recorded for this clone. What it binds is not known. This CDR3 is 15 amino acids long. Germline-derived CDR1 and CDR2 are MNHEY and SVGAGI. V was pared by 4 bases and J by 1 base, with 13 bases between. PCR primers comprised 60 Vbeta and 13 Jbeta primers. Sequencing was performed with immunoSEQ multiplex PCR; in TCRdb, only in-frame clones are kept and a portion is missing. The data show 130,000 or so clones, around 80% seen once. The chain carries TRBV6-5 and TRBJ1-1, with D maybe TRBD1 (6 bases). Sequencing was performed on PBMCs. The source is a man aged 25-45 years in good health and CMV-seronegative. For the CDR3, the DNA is TGTGCCAGCAGTTTAGACAGGACGCCGAACACTGAAGCTTTCTTT. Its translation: CASSLDRTPNTEAFF.